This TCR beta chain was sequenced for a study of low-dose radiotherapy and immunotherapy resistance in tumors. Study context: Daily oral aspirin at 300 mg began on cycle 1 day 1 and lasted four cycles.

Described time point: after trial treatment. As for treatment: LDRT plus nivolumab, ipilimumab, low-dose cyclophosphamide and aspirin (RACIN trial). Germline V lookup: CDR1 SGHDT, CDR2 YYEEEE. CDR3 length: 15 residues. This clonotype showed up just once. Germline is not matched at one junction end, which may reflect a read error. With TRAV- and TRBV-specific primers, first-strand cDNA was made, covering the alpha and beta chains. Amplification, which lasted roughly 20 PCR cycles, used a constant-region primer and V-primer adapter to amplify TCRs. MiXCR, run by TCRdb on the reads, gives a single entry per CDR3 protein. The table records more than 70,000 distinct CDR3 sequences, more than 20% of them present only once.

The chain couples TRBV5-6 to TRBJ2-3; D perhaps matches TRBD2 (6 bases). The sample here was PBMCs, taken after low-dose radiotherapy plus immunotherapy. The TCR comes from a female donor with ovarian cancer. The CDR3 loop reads CASSLLAGETDSQYF. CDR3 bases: TGTGCCAGCAGCTTACTAGCCGGAGAGACAGATTCGCAGTATTTT.